The 3 T cell receptor beta chains reported below all come from one sample, sequenced in a study of T cell responses to AZD1222 COVID-19 vaccine. Sequencing was performed with immunoSEQ multiplex PCR; in TCRdb, only in-frame clones are kept and a portion is missing. The data contain about 130,000 clones, more than 75% of them seen just once; the ten biggest clones take up around 0.98%. The source was peripheral blood, collected 28 days after the second AZD1222 dose. These receptors were taken from an adult who received the AZD1222 COVID-19 vaccine.

The V call is TRBV7-2, the J call TRBJ2-1; D not certain. The V end lost 2 bases, the J end lost 3 bases, and 8 bases lay between the germline ends. CDR1 is SGHTA, CDR2 FQGNSA, per germline. The CDR3 runs 14 residues. The CDR3 reads CASSLSRVYNEQFF. The CDR3, as DNA: TGTGCCAGCAGCTTAAGTCGAGTCTACAATGAGCAGTTCTTC.

The chain recombines TRBV24-1 with TRBJ1-6, with a weak D call TRBD1 (5 bases). The V and J ends lost 3 bases and 6 bases respectively, with 8 bases between them. Germline loops: CDR1 KGHDR, CDR2 SFDVKD. The CDR3 length is 14 residues. Written as DNA, the CDR3 is TGTGCCACCAGTGATGGGGGGGTTAATTCACCCCTCCACTTT. It specifies CATSDGGVNSPLHF.

This chain links TRBV19 with TRBJ2-7; 8 bases line up with TRBD1. Germline-derived CDR1 and CDR2 are LNHDA and SQIVND (reference sequence). The CDR3 sequence is 14 residues long. V gave up 7 bases and J gave up 1 base; unmatched junction bases: 6. The CDR3 spells CASTRTGTSYEQYF. The CDR3 DNA reads as TGTGCCAGTACTAGGACAGGGACTTCCTACGAGCAGTACTTC.